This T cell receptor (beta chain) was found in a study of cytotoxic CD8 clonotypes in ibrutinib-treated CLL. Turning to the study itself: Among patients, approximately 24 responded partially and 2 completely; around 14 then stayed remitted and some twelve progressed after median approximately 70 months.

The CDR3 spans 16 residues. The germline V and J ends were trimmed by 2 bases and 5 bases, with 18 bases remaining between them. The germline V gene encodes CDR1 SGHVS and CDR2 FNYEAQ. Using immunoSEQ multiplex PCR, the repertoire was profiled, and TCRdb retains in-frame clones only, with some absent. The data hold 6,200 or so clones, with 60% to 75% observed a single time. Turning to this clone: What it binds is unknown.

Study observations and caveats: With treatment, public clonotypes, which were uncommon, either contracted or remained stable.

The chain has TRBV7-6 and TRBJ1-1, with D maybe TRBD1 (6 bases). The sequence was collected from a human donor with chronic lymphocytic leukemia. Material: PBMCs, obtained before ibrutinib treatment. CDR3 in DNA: TGTGCCAGCAGCTTACCGAAGGACAGTCGAGAGACTGAAGCTTTCTTT. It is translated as CASSLPKDSRETEAFF.